The rows below give T cell receptor beta chains drawn from one sample of a study of blood T cell repertoires in COVID-19. Generated by immunoSEQ multiplex PCR, the TCRdb table keeps only in-frame clones and is missing some. This sample yields fewer than 250,000 clones, of which about nine tenths are seen a single time; 0.8% to 0.95% belongs to the top ten. The sample taken for sequencing was peripheral blood. These receptor sequences come from a man younger than 45 with COVID-19, enrolled during active disease. CDR3s include the opening cysteine and the closing phenylalanine or tryptophan. A D gene is named only where the DNA matches it firmly. Clone size, where shown, is once, few, many, or a class for clones that have expanded.

TRBV3-1/TRBV3-2,NA,TRBJ1-3,NA,15,TGTGCCAGCAGCCAAGCCAGGGCCTCTGGAAACACCATATATTTT,CASSQARASGNTIYF
TRBV6-5,NA,TRBJ1-1,TRBD1,15,TGTGCCAGCACCACAGGGGCCCTCGAAGGCACTGAAGCTTTCTTT,CASTTGALEGTEAFF
TRBV5-1,few,TRBJ2-1,TRBD1,21,TGCGCCAGCAGCTTGGCGCCGACAGGGTCCCCTCTACTCGTTACCTACAATGAGCAGTTCTTC,CASSLAPTGSPLLVTYNEQFF
TRBV6-2/TRBV6-3,NA,TRBJ2-3,TRBD1,15,TGTGCCAGCAGTTCTATAGACAGGGTCACAGATACGCAGTATTTT,CASSSIDRVTDTQYF
TRBV9,NA,TRBJ2-7,NA,14,TGTGCCAGCAGCGTTTCCGGGTCTCACTACGAGCAGTACTTC,CASSVSGSHYEQYF
TRBV2,NA,TRBJ1-3,TRBD1,13,TGTGCCAGCCACAGGGGGGGTGGAAACACCATATATTTT,CASHRGGGNTIYF
TRBV7-2,NA,TRBJ2-2,TRBD2,18,TGTGCCAGCAGCTTAAAAGGATATAGCGGGGGGCACACCGGGGAGCTGTTTTTT,CASSLKGYSGGHTGELFF
TRBV7-9,NA,TRBJ1-1,NA,13,TGTGCCAGCAGCTTTAGAAAGAACACTGAAGCTTTCTTT,CASSFRKNTEAFF
TRBV6-5,NA,TRBJ1-2,NA,14,TGTGCCAGCAGATCACACGGGACTAACTATGGCTACACCTTC,CASRSHGTNYGYTF
TRBV3-1/TRBV3-2,NA,TRBJ1-2,NA,13,TGTGCCAGCAGCCAGCAGGGTGTCCGTGGCTACACCTTC,CASSQQGVRGYTF
TRBV6-1,NA,TRBJ2-7,NA,13,TGTGCCAGCAGTGAAGAGGAGGCGCGCGAGCAGTACTTC,CASSEEEAREQYF
TRBV19,NA,TRBJ1-5,NA,12,TGTGCCAGCCGGGAGCTCAATCAGCCCCAGCATTTT,CASRELNQPQHF
TRBV9,NA,TRBJ1-3,NA,16,TGTGCCAGCAGCGTAGCATCTCAGGGGCAAGGAAACACCATATATTTT,CASSVASQGQGNTIYF
TRBV7-9,NA,TRBJ1-1,TRBD1,13,TGTGCCGCCATGACAGGGGGCTTCACTGAAGCTTTCTTT,CAAMTGGFTEAFF
TRBV5-6,NA,TRBJ1-1,TRBD1,13,TGTGCCAGCAGGCAGACAGGGTACACTGAAGCTTTCTTT,CASRQTGYTEAFF
TRBV19,once,TRBJ2-1,TRBD2,16,TGTGCCAGTAGTATCTATAGCGGGGGGGCTTACAATGAGCAGTTCTTC,CASSIYSGGAYNEQFF
TRBV9,once,TRBJ2-7,NA,15,TGTGCCAGCAGCGTAGGGGGCGGGGGCCTCTACGAGCAGTACTTC,CASSVGGGGLYEQYF
TRBV9,NA,TRBJ2-7,NA,17,TGTGCCAGCAGCGTAGTCCCCCCAGATACCACCCCCTACGAGCAGTACTTC,CASSVVPPDTTPYEQYF
TRBV19,NA,TRBJ2-3,NA,17,TGTGCCAGTAGTCAAGGGGGGGCTTTTGGGGAGACAGATACGCAGTATTTT,CASSQGGAFGETDTQYF
TRBV15,NA,TRBJ1-2,TRBD1,16,TGTGCCACCAGCCCCAACCCCGGGACAGGGTTGGATGGCTACACCTTC,CATSPNPGTGLDGYTF
TRBV6-5,NA,TRBJ1-2,NA,12,TGTGCCAGCACCTCCTCTACGTATGGCTACACCTTC,CASTSSTYGYTF
TRBV9,NA,TRBJ2-7,TRBD1,17,TGTGCCAGCAGCCGATCCACCGGGACAGGGGCCTCCTACGAGCAGTACTTC,CASSRSTGTGASYEQYF
TRBV10-3,NA,TRBJ1-2,NA,15,TGTGCCATCAGTGAGTCGAGCGGCGGTAACTATGGCTACACCTTC,CAISESSGGNYGYTF
TRBV7-3,NA,TRBJ1-1,TRBD1,13,TGTGCCAGCAGCCTTCAGGGGGCAGATGAAGCTTTCTTT,CASSLQGADEAFF
TRBV2,NA,TRBJ2-5,TRBD1,15,TGTGCCAGCAGTGAAAGGGGGCAGGGAGAGGGGACCCAGTACTTC,CASSERGQGEGTQYF
TRBV28,NA,TRBJ1-4,NA,14,TGTGCCAGCAGCTACGACAGTTCTAATGAAAAACTGTTTTTT,CASSYDSSNEKLFF
TRBV5-1,once,TRBJ1-3,NA,14,TGCGCCAGCAGCTCCTGGGAGACAGGAAACACCATATATTTT,CASSSWETGNTIYF
TRBV7-5,NA,TRBJ1-3,NA,16,TGTGTCAGAAGCTTACCAGGGGGTAAACGCGGAAACACCATATATTTT,CVRSLPGGKRGNTIYF
TRBV5-1,NA,TRBJ1-1,NA,17,TGCGCCAGCAGCTTGGCCTCGTGGGACATTTCGGACACTGAAGCTTTCTTT,CASSLASWDISDTEAFF